The present entry profiles one T cell receptor (beta chain) with its context. The junction shows a germline mismatch at one end, possibly a read error. Sequencing used immunoSEQ multiplex PCR; TCRdb keeps in-frame clones, though not all of them. This table holds about 2,500,000 clones, about 92% found once. The sample is drawn from a study of shared clonotypes between healthy human individuals. This CDR3 spans 13 amino acids. Per the germline V gene, CDR1 is MDHEN and CDR2 is SYDVKM. J is TRBJ2-1 and V is TRBV28, with a weak D call TRBD1 (6 bases). Sequencing was carried out using naive CD4+ T cells sorted from blood. Subset specified: CD45RA+ positively selected. The sequence came from a man aged 18 to 29 in good health. This chain's CDR3 is CATIRGENNEQFF. The CDR3 nucleotides are TGCGCAACGATCAGGGGTGAAAACAATGAGCAGTTCTTC.